This is a list of T cell receptor beta chains from one sample in a study of blood T cell repertoires in COVID-19. This table comes from immunoSEQ multiplex PCR, and its TCRdb copy is limited to in-frame clones, with some not included. The sample consists of 220,000 or so clones, 75% to 90% of them appearing once. The sequenced sample consisted of peripheral blood. All receptors derive from a man aged 60 to 75 who had recovered from COVID-19. Each CDR3 is given with its conserved first and last residue. The D gene is left open where the match is weak. Clone size is given for some rows only: seen once, a few or many times, or a class if the clone is expanded.

j_call v_call d_call clone_size cdr3_aa cdr3_nt
TRBJ2-5 TRBV28 . . CASSLSTPETQYF TGTGCCAGCAGTTTATCGACTCCAGAGACCCAGTACTTC
TRBJ2-3 TRBV9 TRBD2 . CASSAISGGTDTQYF TGTGCCAGCAGCGCGATTAGCGGGGGGACAGATACGCAGTATTTT
TRBJ1-1 TRBV15 . . CATQGRQNTEAFF TGTGCCACCCAGGGCAGACAGAACACTGAAGCTTTCTTT
TRBJ2-1 TRBV12-2 . . CASRRGQGARYNEQFF TGTGCAAGTCGCCGGGGACAGGGGGCGAGGTACAATGAGCAGTTCTTC
TRBJ2-7 TRBV5-1 TRBD1 few CASSSSGTGNREQYF TGCGCCAGCAGCTCATCCGGGACAGGGAATCGCGAGCAGTACTTC
TRBJ1-1 TRBV4-1 TRBD1 . CASSQTGTGADTEAFF TGCGCCAGCAGCCAGACGGGGACAGGGGCGGACACTGAAGCTTTCTTT
TRBJ2-5 TRBV19 TRBD1 . CASSARQGLRETQYF TGTGCCAGTAGTGCCAGACAGGGGTTGCGTGAGACCCAGTACTTC
TRBJ2-1 TRBV15 . . CATGRERLVEQFF TGTGCCACCGGGAGAGAGAGGTTGGTTGAGCAGTTCTTC
TRBJ2-3 TRBV11-3 TRBD2 . CASSLGLAGTTDTQYF TGTGCCAGCAGCTTAGGGTTAGCGGGTACCACAGATACGCAGTATTTT
TRBJ2-7 TRBV11-2 TRBD2 . CASSLATSGSYEQYF TGTGCCAGCAGCTTAGCGACTAGCGGGAGCTACGAGCAGTACTTC
TRBJ1-6 TRBV9 . . CASSVAAGRGEGNSPLHF TGTGCCAGCAGCGTAGCGGCCGGGAGAGGGGAAGGTAATTCACCCCTCCACTTT
TRBJ2-3 TRBV7-2 . . CASSLDRWADTQYF TGTGCCAGCAGCTTAGATCGGTGGGCGGATACGCAGTATTTT
TRBJ1-2 TRBV5-8 . . CASSFVSTNYGYTF TGTGCCAGCAGCTTTGTCAGTACTAACTATGGCTACACCTTC
TRBJ1-5 TRBV27 TRBD1 . CASSLSPGGRGNQPQHF TGTGCCAGCAGTTTATCTCCAGGGGGACGTGGCAATCAGCCCCAGCATTTT
TRBJ2-7 TRBV5-1 . . CASSRDSYEQYF TGCGCCAGCAGCCGTGACAGCTACGAGCAGTACTTC
TRBJ2-7 TRBV7-9 . . CATSREDEQYF TGTGCTACGTCACGGGAAGACGAGCAGTACTTC
TRBJ2-7 TRBV5-1 . . CASSLKFTGAYEQYF TGCGCCAGCAGCTTGAAGTTTACTGGAGCCTACGAGCAGTACTTC
TRBJ1-4 TRBV5-6 TRBD1 . CASSWAGQGSTNEKLFF TGTGCCAGCAGCTGGGCCGGACAGGGCTCCACTAATGAAAAACTGTTTTTT
TRBJ2-3 TRBV5-4 . . CASSSGLIATDTQYF TGTGCCAGCAGCTCGGGACTCATCGCCACAGATACGCAGTATTTT
TRBJ1-2 TRBV3-1/TRBV3-2 . . CASSRSTNYGYTF TGTGCCAGCAGCCGGAGCACGAACTATGGCTACACCTTC
TRBJ2-1 TRBV7-3 TRBD2 . CASSSITSGGYNEQFF TGTGCCAGCAGCTCCATCACTAGCGGGGGCTACAATGAGCAGTTCTTC
TRBJ2-7 TRBV18 . . CASSPPKSLQGSEQYF TGTGCCAGCTCACCACCCAAATCTCTTCAGGGAAGCGAGCAGTACTTC
TRBJ1-2 TRBV24-1 . . CATSDPTRGANYGYTF TGTGCCACCAGTGACCCCACCCGGGGGGCCAACTATGGCTACACCTTC
TRBJ2-2 TRBV23-1 TRBD2 . CASSPCPGTSPGELFF TGCGCCAGCAGTCCTTGTCCCGGGACTAGCCCCGGGGAGCTGTTTTTT
TRBJ1-4 TRBV27 TRBD1 . CASSGDRGGEKLFF TGTGCCAGCAGTGGGGACAGGGGCGGGGAAAAACTGTTTTTT
TRBJ2-7 TRBV19 TRBD2 few CATSAGELYEQYF TGTGCCACCAGTGCGGGAGAGCTCTACGAGCAGTACTTC
TRBJ1-2 TRBV28 . . CASSSTSTGGYGYTF TGTGCCAGCAGTTCGACCTCGACAGGAGGCTATGGCTACACCTTC
TRBJ1-4 TRBV19 TRBD1 . CASSVGGQSTNEKLFF TGTGCCAGTAGTGTGGGGGGACAGTCAACTAATGAAAAACTGTTTTTT
TRBJ2-5 TRBV4-1 TRBD2 . CASSQARTSGQETQYF TGCGCCAGCAGCCAAGCAAGGACTAGCGGTCAAGAGACCCAGTACTTC
TRBJ2-3 TRBV10-3 TRBD2 . CAISESLAGGSTDTQYF TGTGCCATCAGTGAGTCTCTAGCGGGGGGGTCCACAGATACGCAGTATTTT
TRBJ1-1 TRBV27 TRBD1 . CASSFRDRGHAFF TGTGCCAGCAGTTTCCGGGACAGGGGCCACGCTTTCTTT
TRBJ2-2 TRBV27 . . CASRQTGPRGTGELFF TGTGCCAGCCGGCAAACAGGGCCCCGGGGCACCGGGGAGCTGTTTTTT
TRBJ1-1 TRBV3-1/TRBV3-2 . . CASSKIGGNTEAFF TGTGCCAGCAGCAAAATCGGGGGGAACACTGAAGCTTTCTTT